This T cell receptor beta chain was recorded in a study of long-term antiretroviral therapy in people with HIV. About the study: The study's earliest collections predate the 2015 immediate-ART recommendation by about a decade.

CDR1 and CDR2 (germline): SGHDN, FVKESK. Trimming cost V 0 bases and J 5 bases, with 16 bases left between them. CDR3 length: 16 residues. An immunoSEQ assay, version v3.0, was performed at survey level. Method: immunoSEQ multiplex PCR; TCRdb's copy keeps in-frame clones and lacks some. The profile shows fewer than 20,000 clones, around 91% of them singletons. Material: unsorted PBMCs, obtained 4.2 years after starting antiretroviral therapy. The source of this sequence is a middle-aged man with HIV. This sequence joins TRBV14 and TRBJ1-2, with no clear D. The CDR3: CASSQDLLAPLYGYTF. CDR3 DNA sequence: TGTGCCAGCAGCCAAGATCTATTGGCTCCTTTATATGGCTACACCTTC.